This TCR beta chain was recorded in a study of blood T cell repertoires in COVID-19. The wider study: Sites in the United States, Italy and Spain provided acute and convalescent COVID-19 samples. In each case, the material was cDNA or gDNA derived from T cells, B-cell-depleted T cells, or PBMCs.

The authors' processing: The authors estimated nucleated cell counts from reference gene primer amplification. Clones were sequenced by immunoSEQ multiplex PCR, and TCRdb holds only the in-frame ones, with some missing. V, J and clone size were drawn from that table, and D and trimming were deduced from the DNA. This sample has a few hundred thousand clones, with about 85% found just once. CDR1 LNHDA and CDR2 SQIVND come from the germline V gene (reference sequence). The V end lost 7 bases, the J end lost 3 bases, and 16 bases lay between the germline ends. This CDR3 comprises 15 residues. The source material was peripheral blood. The chain is built from TRBV19 and TRBJ2-1, with D perhaps matching TRBD2 (6 bases). The receptor comes from a young woman with acute or convalescent COVID-19. The CDR3 DNA is TGTGCCAGTATCTCAGCGGGTAATAGCTACAATGAGCAGTTCTTC. Translating it yields CASISAGNSYNEQFF.